This T cell receptor (beta chain) was obtained from a study of cytomegalovirus exposure and HLA in healthy donors. The CDR3 totals 15 residues. Germline-derived CDR1 and CDR2 are SGHRS and YFSETQ. The V end was cut by 1 base, the J end by 0 bases, with 10 bases between. Study-level findings and limits: Specificity of a few CMV-associated chains for CMV antigens was verified in vitro. There were 150 or so TCR beta chains listed as cytomegalovirus-associated. Sequencing depth across donors, presence/absence analyses assumed, was roughly uniform. The number of N-insertions in an Asian-associated ancestry cluster was reportedly below the approximately 690-donor mean in a later analysis.

PCR used 60 Vbeta primers and 13 Jbeta primers. Repertoires were generated with immunoSEQ multiplex PCR, while TCRdb's copy carries only in-frame clones and drops some. The data show some 150,000 clones, around three quarters seen once. On this clone itself: No antigen is known for it.

The chain couples TRBV5-1 to TRBJ1-2; the D is unclear. The receptor was isolated from a woman aged 25 to 45 in good health and CMV-seronegative. Sequences were obtained from PBMCs. The CDR3 is CASSLFREANYGYTF. CDR3 in DNA: TGCGCCAGCAGCTTGTTCCGGGAAGCTAACTATGGCTACACCTTC.